These T cell receptor beta chains were read from a single sample in a study of cytomegalovirus exposure and HLA in healthy donors. Profiled with immunoSEQ multiplex PCR; TCRdb holds only in-frame clones, not every one. The sample data list 150,000 to 200,000 clones. The material sequenced was PBMCs. These receptors were obtained from a woman in her late teens or twenties in good health and CMV-seropositive. Both conserved end residues are part of each CDR3.

J gene,V gene,CDR3 protein
TRBJ1-2,TRBV6-1,CASSEIPGDNYGYTF
TRBJ2-5,TRBV14,CASSRDRVPETQYF
TRBJ2-3,TRBV10-3,CAISDPMRDPTDTQYF
TRBJ2-2,TRBV7-2,CASSLSGRGTGELFF
TRBJ2-2,TRBV11-1,CASSLGLGQVNTGELFF
TRBJ2-3,TRBV2,CASSEAPGGTQYF
TRBJ1-6,TRBV4-3,CASSPTAGNSPLHF
TRBJ2-3,TRBV30,CAWLLDSDTQYF
TRBJ2-3,TRBV5-1,CASSSLAGDTDTQYF
TRBJ1-3,TRBV5-1,CAGSLGQITGNTIYF
TRBJ1-4,TRBV6-1,CASSEAWTATLATNEKLFF
TRBJ2-7,TRBV6-5,CASSLGLAGYEQYF
TRBJ1-2,TRBV29-1,CSAATGVNYGYTF
TRBJ1-6,TRBV5-1,CASREQSSYNSPLHF
TRBJ1-4,TRBV5-1,CASNPRGEANEKLFF
TRBJ1-1,TRBV6-4,CASSPSPEAPTEAFF
TRBJ1-3,TRBV7-2,CASTSYGGWGNTIYF
TRBJ1-4,TRBV7-6,CASSPDRFQGEKLFF
TRBJ2-3,TRBV4-2,CASSAQLAGGLTDTQYF
TRBJ2-6,TRBV5-4,CASSQDRAGANVLTF
TRBJ2-2,TRBV27,CASSLSTGWYTGELFF
TRBJ2-4,TRBV2,CASSELLAGNLAKNIQYF
TRBJ2-3,TRBV5-4,CATNIAGGDTQYF
TRBJ2-7,TRBV4-1,CASSQPLRTGGYEQYF
TRBJ1-1,TRBV5-1,CASSLTGAVVTEAFF
TRBJ1-3,TRBV4-3,CASSQGTGGGRNTIYF
TRBJ1-5,TRBV29-1,CSAGEGSNQPQHF
TRBJ1-1,TRBV10-3,CAITSGTGENTEAFF
TRBJ1-1,TRBV9,CASSAYTEAFF
TRBJ1-2,TRBV2,CASSDDRVNYGYTF
TRBJ1-4,TRBV4-1,CASTLRAGTNEKLFF
TRBJ2-3,TRBV30,CAWSVLGNTDTQYF
TRBJ1-5,TRBV19,CASSGGTVGGRPQHF
TRBJ2-3,TRBV7-2,CASSQTGGTQYF
TRBJ1-1,TRBV6-5,CASKPGTANTEAFF
TRBJ1-3,TRBV18,CASSQQGSGNTIYF
-,TRBV5-4,CASSLGTGGDEQYF
TRBJ1-1,TRBV2,CASSDGTEGVYTEAFF
TRBJ2-6,TRBV5-4,CASSPTGFDVLTF
TRBJ1-6,TRBV2,CASSPGTGNSPLHF
TRBJ2-3,TRBV7-2,CASSPAGGSTDTQYF
TRBJ1-6,TRBV6-5,CASSYRTGSRNSPLHF
TRBJ1-1,TRBV7-9,CASSPGTHRTEAFF
TRBJ2-7,TRBV7-7,CASSLERGSEQYF
TRBJ2-1,TRBV2,CASSDDYTFRGDEQFF
TRBJ1-2,TRBV5-4,CASRLGGGTYGYTF
TRBJ2-3,TRBV18,CASSPNGLAGAGDTQYF
TRBJ2-1,TRBV29-1,CSADRGGGNEQFF
TRBJ2-5,TRBV9,CASSKGQGYQETQYF
TRBJ2-7,TRBV5-6,CASRVWTGVYEQYF
TRBJ1-5,TRBV5-1,CASSLSGLSNQPQHF
TRBJ2-3,TRBV11-3,CASSSLTPSSGTSTDTQYF
TRBJ2-7,TRBV19,CASSIDVLSGTESSYEQYF
TRBJ2-7,TRBV7-2,CASSPGLAFPEQYF